These 17 T cell receptor beta chains share one sample of origin, sequenced in a study of CD8 T cells in ankylosing spondylitis. TCRdb itself ran the 5' RACE reads through MiXCR, one entry per CDR3 protein. The sample holds about 170,000 distinct CDR3 sequences, around 19% seen once. The sample taken for sequencing was blood, either unsorted or a sorted T cell fraction (not recorded which). Receptor source: a male donor with ankylosing spondylitis or in good health (not recorded which).

This clonotype was counted ten times or more. The chain combines TRBV14 with TRBJ2-1, with 9 bases aligning to TRBD2. After removal of 0 bases from V and 3 bases from J, the junction contained 6 bases not matched to a gene. CDR1 and CDR2 from the germline V gene are SGHDN and FVKESK. The CDR3 consists of 17 residues. Here the CDR3 reads CASSQDGPSGNYNEQFF. The CDR3 coding sequence is TGTGCCAGCAGCCAAGATGGCCCTAGCGGGAACTACAATGAGCAGTTCTTC.

This CDR3 reads CASSKTAKQETQYF. The CDR3 DNA reads as TGTGCCAGCTCGAAAACAGCAAAACAAGAGACCCAGTACTTC. The gene calls are TRBV18 and TRBJ2-5; no clear D. The CDR3 sequence is 14 residues long. The germline V gene encodes CDR1 KGHSH and CDR2 LQKENI. V was trimmed by 6 bases and J by 2 bases, leaving 13 bases between them.

This clonotype has more than one count but fewer than ten. V usage is TRBV3-1 and J usage is TRBJ1-1; D call uncertain. CDR1 and CDR2 from the germline V gene are LGHDT and YNNKEL (reference sequence). The V end lost 1 base, the J end lost 4 bases, and 10 bases lay between the germline ends. The CDR3 extends over 14 amino acids. The DNA for the CDR3 is TGTGCCAGCAGCCAAGTTGCGGGTAGCACTGAAGCTTTCTTT. Its translation is CASSQVAGSTEAFF. Looking up the rest from reference TRBV3-1 and TRBJ1-1 gives the full variable domain: DTAVSQTPKYLVTQMGNDKSIKCEQNLGHDTMYWYKQDSKKFLKIMFSYNNKELIINETVPNRFSPKSPDKAHLNLHINSLELGDSAVYFCASSQVAGSTEAFFGQGTRLTVV.

This clonotype was found a few times. J is TRBJ2-1 and V is TRBV2, with TRBD2 matching 8 bases. The V and J ends lost 3 bases and 8 bases, in that order; junction bases with no gene match: 6. This CDR3 spans 14 amino acids. Looked up from germline, CDR1 is SNHLY and CDR2 is FYNNEI. CDR3 in DNA: TGTGCCAGCAGTGAGGTGACTAGCGACGATGAGCAGTTCTTC. It specifies CASSEVTSDDEQFF.

This clonotype appeared many times. This chain connects TRBV5-1 to TRBJ2-2; 7 nucleotides agree with TRBD2. The CDR3 contains 20 residues. The germline CDR1 and CDR2 sequences are SGHRS and YFSETQ. The V segment lost 4 bases and the J segment 0 bases; nucleotides outside the gene matches: 18. Here the CDR3 reads CASSREPLGSSGSNTGELFF. The CDR3, as DNA: TGCGCCAGCAGCCGTGAACCTTTGGGGTCTAGCGGTTCGAACACCGGGGAGCTGTTTTTT.

This rearrangement joins TRBV29-1 to TRBJ2-1; D is perhaps TRBD2 (6 bases). The CDR3 contains 13 residues. Trimming left V 7 bases short and J 2 bases short, with 12 bases between. Germline CDR1 and CDR2: SQVTM and ANQGSEA. The CDR3 DNA follows: TGCAGCGCTTGGGAGGTCGCCTACAATGAGCAGTTCTTC. This codes for CSAWEVAYNEQFF.

In this sample, this clonotype turned up a few times. The V and J genes are TRBV11-2 and TRBJ2-7; no firm D call. Germline loops: CDR1 SGHAT, CDR2 FQNNGV. This CDR3 comprises 15 residues. Trimming removed 1 base from V and 6 bases from J, with 16 bases in between. The CDR3 nucleotides read TGTGCCAGCAGCTTAGGCAACCACCCTAGAAGCGAGCAGTACTTC. It translates to CASSLGNHPRSEQYF. The variable domain in full, completed from reference TRBV11-2 and TRBJ2-7, reads EAGVAQSPRYKIIEKRQSVAFWCNPISGHATLYWYQQILGQGPKLLIQFQNNGVVDDSQLPKDRFSAERLKGVDSTLKIQPAKLEDSAVYLCASSLGNHPRSEQYFGPGTRLTVT.

This chain links TRBV6-1 with TRBJ1-1, with 9 bases that match TRBD1. The CDR3 sequence is 14 residues long. J was trimmed by 10 bases and V by 7 bases; bases with no gene match: 13. Germline V lookup: CDR1 MNHNS, CDR2 SASEGT. DNA of the CDR3: TGTGCCAGCAAACTCACAGGGGGCGGCGAACGAGCTTTCTTT. Amino acid sequence: CASKLTGGGERAFF.

This clonotype appeared many times. V is TRBV30 and J is TRBJ1-1; D not certain. Trimming removed 2 bases from V and 6 bases from J, with 13 bases in between. From germline, CDR1 is GTSNPN and CDR2 SVGIG (reference sequence). The CDR3 spans 13 residues. CDR3 coding DNA: TGTGCCTGGAGTTCAGGTGGTCTGGCTGAAGCTTTCTTT. Translating it yields CAWSSGGLAEAFF.

This clonotype was detected a few times. The J gene is TRBJ1-5, the V gene TRBV6-5; D gene ambiguous. Deletions cut 2 bases from V and 3 bases from J, with 5 bases between. This CDR3 has 13 residues. The V gene's germline CDR1 is MNHEY and CDR2 SVGAGI. The CDR3 spells CASSYRDNQPQHF. The CDR3 nucleotides read TGTGCCAGCAGTTACAGGGACAATCAGCCCCAGCATTTT.

This clonotype was seen a handful of times. The J gene is TRBJ2-7, the V gene TRBV5-1; D may be TRBD2 (5 bases). CDR3 size: 14 residues. Per germline, CDR1 SGHRS and CDR2 YFSETQ. Trimming cost V 1 base and J 2 bases, with 10 bases left between them. CDR3: CASSLRASTYEQYF. The CDR3 DNA is TGCGCCAGCAGCTTGCGCGCTAGCACCTACGAGCAGTACTTC.

This clonotype was counted ten times or more. The chain uses TRBV5-1 and TRBJ2-5, with D tentatively TRBD2 (6 bases). Trimming shortened V by 0 bases and J by 3 bases, and 15 bases separated the two germline ends. The CDR3 has 16 residues. The V gene's germline CDR1 is SGHRS and CDR2 YFSETQ. This CDR3 is CASSLAEGGSEETQYF. The CDR3 DNA reads TGCGCCAGCAGCTTGGCGGAGGGAGGCTCAGAAGAGACCCAGTACTTC.

The rearrangement uses TRBV5-1 and TRBJ2-2; TRBD2 might be the D (6 bases). The CDR3 length is 15 residues. Deletions cut 4 bases from V and 0 bases from J, with 10 bases between. The germline V gene has CDR1 SGHRS and CDR2 YFSETQ. The CDR3 loop reads CASSVSGPNTGELFF. CDR3 bases: TGCGCCAGCAGCGTTAGCGGACCGAACACCGGGGAGCTGTTTTTT.

The CDR3 bases are TGCAGTGCGGGAGGACAGCGTAACACTGAAGCTTTCTTT. This sequence encodes CSAGGQRNTEAFF. This chain uses TRBV20-1 with TRBJ1-1; D possibly corresponds to TRBD1 (6 bases). This CDR3 has 13 residues. Trimming left V 6 bases short and J 2 bases short, with 13 bases between. CDR1 DFQATT and CDR2 SNEGSKA come from the germline V gene (reference sequence).

This chain connects TRBV20-1 to TRBJ2-1; no definite D call. Trimming removed 2 bases at V and 0 bases at J, with 8 bases between. This CDR3 is 14 amino acids long. Germline V gene data show CDR1 as DFQATT and CDR2 as SNEGSKA (reference sequence). The DNA of the CDR3 is TGCAGTGCTAGATCACGGACCTCCTACAATGAGCAGTTCTTC. The encoded protein is CSARSRTSYNEQFF.

V and J are TRBV15 and TRBJ2-5, with D hard to call. CDR1 and CDR2 (germline): LNHNV, YYDKDF (reference sequence). V lost 0 bases, J lost 5 bases, and 10 bases lay in between. This CDR3 region has 14 residues. CDR3 DNA: TGTGCCACCAGCAGAGACTGGATAGAGGAGACCCAGTACTTC. As protein: CATSRDWIEETQYF. Together with reference TRBV15 and TRBJ2-5, the CDR3 gives the full variable domain: DAMVIQNPRYQVTQFGKPVTLSCSQTLNHNVMYWYQQKSSQAPKLLFHYYDKDFNNEADTPDNFQSRRPNTSFCFLDIRSPGLGDTAMYLCATSRDWIEETQYFGPGTRLLVL.

The chain links TRBV29-1 to TRBJ2-5; D may be TRBD2 (7 bases). The CDR3 has 12 residues. The V gene's germline CDR1 is SQVTM and CDR2 ANQGSEA. With 4 bases removed from V and 5 bases from J, the gap between germline ends came to 11 bases. The CDR3 loop reads CSVGSGGETQYF. As DNA, the CDR3 is TGCAGCGTTGGATCGGGGGGCGAGACCCAGTACTTC.